A selection of T cell receptor beta chains follows, all from one sample in a study of cytomegalovirus exposure and HLA in healthy donors. Data came from immunoSEQ multiplex PCR; TCRdb stores just in-frame clones and leaves some out. In the table there are approximately 150,000 clones, 70% to 85% of which are singletons. Input material: PBMCs. The receptors stem from a male donor in good health and CMV-seronegative. Each CDR3 is given with its conserved first and last residue. A D gene is named only where the DNA matches it firmly. Where a row states a size, it is once, few, many or the class of an expanded clone; other rows omit it.

V: TRBV6-1
J: TRBJ2-3
D: NA
length: 14
size: NA
CDR3: CASKAGVGTDTQYF
DNA: TGTGCCAGCAAAGCAGGGGTCGGGACAGATACGCAGTATTTT

V: TRBV5-1
J: TRBJ2-7
D: NA
length: 15
size: NA
CDR3: CASSLLQGKGDEQYF
DNA: TGCGCCAGCAGCTTGCTTCAGGGGAAGGGCGACGAGCAGTACTTC

V: TRBV10-3
J: TRBJ1-4
D: NA
length: 16
size: NA
CDR3: CAISETIRGDGEKLFF
DNA: TGTGCCATCAGTGAGACAATACGGGGGGATGGGGAAAAACTGTTTTTT

V: TRBV12-1
J: TRBJ2-7
D: NA
length: 14
size: NA
CDR3: CASSPSMRAYEQYF
DNA: TGTGCCAGCAGCCCGTCTATGCGGGCCTACGAGCAGTACTTC

V: TRBV6-5
J: TRBJ1-5
D: TRBD1
length: 14
size: NA
CDR3: CASSSGQGIQPQHF
DNA: TGTGCCAGCAGTTCGGGACAGGGTATTCAGCCCCAGCATTTT

V: TRBV29-1
J: TRBJ1-2
D: TRBD1
length: 12
size: once
CDR3: CSVEEDRDGYTF
DNA: TGCAGCGTTGAAGAGGACAGGGACGGCTACACCTTC

V: TRBV2
J: TRBJ2-7
D: NA
length: 13
size: NA
CDR3: CASSGLPGNEQYF
DNA: TGTGCCAGCAGTGGCCTCCCGGGGAACGAGCAGTACTTC

V: TRBV27
J: TRBJ1-1
D: TRBD1
length: 17
size: NA
CDR3: CASSLSYRGRMNTEAFF
DNA: TGTGCCAGCAGTCTGTCCTACAGGGGGCGCATGAACACTGAAGCTTTCTTT

V: TRBV29-1
J: TRBJ1-2
D: NA
length: 12
size: NA
CDR3: CSVGGARYGYTF
DNA: TGCAGCGTAGGTGGGGCCCGGTATGGCTACACCTTC

V: TRBV28
J: TRBJ2-1
D: TRBD2
length: 14
size: NA
CDR3: CAGLAATSYNEQFF
DNA: TGTGCCGGGCTAGCGGCTACCTCCTACAATGAGCAGTTCTTC

V: TRBV28
J: TRBJ1-2
D: NA
length: 15
size: NA
CDR3: CASRAGQEVRYGYTF
DNA: TGTGCCAGCAGGGCAGGCCAGGAGGTCCGCTATGGCTACACCTTC

V: TRBV19
J: TRBJ1-1
D: NA
length: 14
size: few
CDR3: CASSQSGGRAEAFF
DNA: TGTGCCAGTAGTCAGTCGGGGGGGAGGGCTGAAGCTTTCTTT

V: TRBV27
J: TRBJ2-1
D: TRBD2
length: 14
size: NA
CDR3: CASSARLAENEQFF
DNA: TGTGCCAGCAGTGCCAGACTAGCGGAAAATGAGCAGTTCTTC

V: TRBV7-9
J: TRBJ2-1
D: TRBD2
length: 17
size: NA
CDR3: CASSLGLAGGGEDEQFF
DNA: TGTGCCAGCAGCTTAGGTCTGGCGGGGGGGGGTGAGGATGAGCAGTTCTTC

V: TRBV6-4
J: TRBJ1-2
D: TRBD1
length: 16
size: NA
CDR3: CASSAGTGSGNYGYTF
DNA: TGTGCCAGCAGTGCCGGGACAGGGTCTGGGAACTATGGCTACACCTTC

V: TRBV6-5
J: TRBJ2-4
D: NA
length: 14
size: NA
CDR3: CASSEIRRGNIQYF
DNA: TGTGCCAGCAGTGAGATACGACGGGGAAACATTCAGTACTTC